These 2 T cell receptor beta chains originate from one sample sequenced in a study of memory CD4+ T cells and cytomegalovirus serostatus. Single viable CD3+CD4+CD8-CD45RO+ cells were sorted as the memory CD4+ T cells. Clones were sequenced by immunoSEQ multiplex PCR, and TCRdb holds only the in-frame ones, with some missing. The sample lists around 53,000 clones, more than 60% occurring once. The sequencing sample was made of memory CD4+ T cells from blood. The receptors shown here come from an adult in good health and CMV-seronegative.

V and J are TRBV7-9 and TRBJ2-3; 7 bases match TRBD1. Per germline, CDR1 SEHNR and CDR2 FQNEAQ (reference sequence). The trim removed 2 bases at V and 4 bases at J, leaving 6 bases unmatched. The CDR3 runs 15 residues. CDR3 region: CASSLSRGPADTQYF. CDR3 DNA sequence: TGTGCCAGCAGCTTAAGTAGGGGGCCGGCAGATACGCAGTATTTT.

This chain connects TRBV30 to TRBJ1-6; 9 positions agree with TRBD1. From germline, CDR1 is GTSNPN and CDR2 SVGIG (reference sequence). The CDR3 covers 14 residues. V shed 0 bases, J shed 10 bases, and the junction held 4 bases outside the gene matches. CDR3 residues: CAWSVWDRVSPLHF. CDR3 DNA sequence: TGTGCCTGGAGTGTATGGGACAGGGTCTCACCCCTCCACTTT. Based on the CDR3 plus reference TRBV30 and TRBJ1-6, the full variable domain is SQTIHQWPATLVQPVGSPLSLECTVEGTSNPNLYWYRQAAGRGLQLLFYSVGIGQISSEVPQNLSASRPQDRQFILSSKKLLLSDSGFYLCAWSVWDRVSPLHFGNGTRLTVT.